This TCR beta chain was found in a study of regulatory T cells in long-lasting Graves disease. Study summary: Persistence in Graves' disease denoted antithyroid drug use beyond 5 years alongside positive TSH receptor antibodies.

For TCR beta, libraries came from iRepertoire HTBI primers and Arm-PCR of CDR3 regions. Using its own MiXCR run on the multiplex PCR reads, TCRdb lists one record per CDR3 protein. This sample has roughly 430,000 distinct CDR3 sequences, with over 20% found just once. Time point in this sample: persistent/refractory GD, antithyroid drugs over 5 years with positive TRAb. PBMC RNA was the source of the TCR library. This clonotype came up many times. V lost 10 bases to trimming and J lost 3 bases; unmatched junction nucleotides: 11. Germline V gene lookup returns CDR1 SNHLY and CDR2 FYNNEI. The CDR3 length is 14 residues.

This receptor was identified in a female donor with Graves disease. V and J are TRBV2 and TRBJ2-5; 7 bases map to TRBD1. The material sequenced was peripheral blood mononuclear cells (PBMCs), taken when the disease was refractory, from a patient treated with antithyroid drugs. CDR3 region: CATLEPGQKETQYF. CDR3 DNA sequence: TGTGCCACCCTAGAACCGGGACAGAAAGAGACCCAGTACTTC.